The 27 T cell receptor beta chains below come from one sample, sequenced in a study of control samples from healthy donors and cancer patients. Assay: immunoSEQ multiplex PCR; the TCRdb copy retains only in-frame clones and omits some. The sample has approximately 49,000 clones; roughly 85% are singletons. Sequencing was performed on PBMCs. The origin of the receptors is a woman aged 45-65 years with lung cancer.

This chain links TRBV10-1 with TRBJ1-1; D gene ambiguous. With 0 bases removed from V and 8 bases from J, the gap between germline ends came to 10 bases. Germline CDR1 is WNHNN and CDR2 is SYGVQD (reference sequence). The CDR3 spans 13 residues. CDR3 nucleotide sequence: TGCGCCAGCAGTGAGTCGGGTAGTCAAGAAGCTTTCTTT. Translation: CASSESGSQEAFF.

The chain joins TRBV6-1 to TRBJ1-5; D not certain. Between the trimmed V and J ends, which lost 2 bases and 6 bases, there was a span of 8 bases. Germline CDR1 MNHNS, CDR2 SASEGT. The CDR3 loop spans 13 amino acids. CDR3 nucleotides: TGTGCCAGCAGTGAAAATGTTCGTCAGCCCCAGCATTTT. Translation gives CASSENVRQPQHF.

The CDR3 bases are TGTGCCACCAGTGAAGGACAGAGGTATGGCTACACCTTC. As protein: CATSEGQRYGYTF. The chain employs TRBV24-1 and TRBJ1-2; possibly TRBD1 for D (6 bases). The CDR3 length is 13 residues. Trimming pared 4 bases from V and 5 bases from J, leaving 10 bases between. Germline V gene sequence: CDR1 KGHDR, CDR2 SFDVKD.

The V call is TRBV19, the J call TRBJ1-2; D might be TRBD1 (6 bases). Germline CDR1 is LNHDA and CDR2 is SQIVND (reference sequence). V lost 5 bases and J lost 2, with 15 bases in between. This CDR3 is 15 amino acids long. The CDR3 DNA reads TGTGCCAGTAGTCGCCTAGGGGGAGTCAACTATGGCTACACCTTC. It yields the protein CASSRLGGVNYGYTF.

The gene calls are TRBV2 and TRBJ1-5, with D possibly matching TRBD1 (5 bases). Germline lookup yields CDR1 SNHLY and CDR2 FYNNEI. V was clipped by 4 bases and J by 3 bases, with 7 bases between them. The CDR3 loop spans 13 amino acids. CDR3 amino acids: CASSAGLNQPQHF. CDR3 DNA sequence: TGTGCCAGCAGTGCGGGGCTCAATCAGCCCCAGCATTTT.

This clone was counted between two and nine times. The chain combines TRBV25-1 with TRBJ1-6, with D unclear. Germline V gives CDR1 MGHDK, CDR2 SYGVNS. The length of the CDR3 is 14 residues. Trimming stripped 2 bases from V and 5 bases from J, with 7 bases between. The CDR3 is CASSEGSNNSPLHF. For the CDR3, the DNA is TGTGCCAGCAGTGAAGGCAGCAATAATTCACCCCTCCACTTT.

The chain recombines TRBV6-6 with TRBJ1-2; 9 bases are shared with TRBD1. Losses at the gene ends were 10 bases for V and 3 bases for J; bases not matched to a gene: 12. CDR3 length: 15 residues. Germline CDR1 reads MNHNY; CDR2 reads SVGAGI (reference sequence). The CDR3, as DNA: TGTGCCAATGGCCCCGGGACAGGGCCTGACTATGGCTACACCTTC. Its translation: CANGPGTGPDYGYTF.

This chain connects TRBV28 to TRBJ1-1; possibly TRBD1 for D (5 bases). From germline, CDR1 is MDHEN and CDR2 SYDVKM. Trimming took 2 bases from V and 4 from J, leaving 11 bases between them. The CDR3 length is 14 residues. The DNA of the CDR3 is TGTGCCAGCAGTTTACCTTGGGGGGGCACTGAAGCTTTCTTT. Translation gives CASSLPWGGTEAFF.

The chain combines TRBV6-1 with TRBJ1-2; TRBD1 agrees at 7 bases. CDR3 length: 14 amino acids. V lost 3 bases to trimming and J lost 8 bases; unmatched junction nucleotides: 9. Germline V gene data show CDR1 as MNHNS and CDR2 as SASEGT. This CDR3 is CASSETGLSEGYTF. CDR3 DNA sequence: TGTGCCAGCAGTGAGACAGGGTTAAGTGAGGGCTACACCTTC.

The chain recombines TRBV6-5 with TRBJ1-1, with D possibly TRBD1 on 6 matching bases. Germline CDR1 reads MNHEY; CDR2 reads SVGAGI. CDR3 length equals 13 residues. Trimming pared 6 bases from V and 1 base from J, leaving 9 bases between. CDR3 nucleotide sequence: TGTGCCAGCAGGGGACACCCGAACACTGAAGCTTTCTTT. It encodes CASRGHPNTEAFF.

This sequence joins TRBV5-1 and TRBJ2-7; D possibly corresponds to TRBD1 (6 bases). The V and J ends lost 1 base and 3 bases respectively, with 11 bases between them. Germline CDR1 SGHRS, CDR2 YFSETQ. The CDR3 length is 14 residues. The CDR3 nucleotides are TGCGCCAGCAGCTTGTCGGACAGCTTCTACGAGCAGTACTTC. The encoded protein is CASSLSDSFYEQYF.

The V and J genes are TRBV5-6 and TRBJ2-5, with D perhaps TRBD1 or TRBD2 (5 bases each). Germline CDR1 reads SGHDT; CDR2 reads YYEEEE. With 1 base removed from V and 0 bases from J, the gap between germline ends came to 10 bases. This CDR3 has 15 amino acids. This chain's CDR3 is CASSLTGGYQETQYF. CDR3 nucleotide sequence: TGTGCCAGCAGCTTGACAGGCGGGTACCAAGAGACCCAGTACTTC.

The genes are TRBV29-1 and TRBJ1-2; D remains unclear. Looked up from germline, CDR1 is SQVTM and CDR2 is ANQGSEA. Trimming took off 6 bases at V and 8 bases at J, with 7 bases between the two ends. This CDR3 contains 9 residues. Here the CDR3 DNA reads TGCAGCGTCGTTCTAGGCTACACCTTC. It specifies CSVVLGYTF.

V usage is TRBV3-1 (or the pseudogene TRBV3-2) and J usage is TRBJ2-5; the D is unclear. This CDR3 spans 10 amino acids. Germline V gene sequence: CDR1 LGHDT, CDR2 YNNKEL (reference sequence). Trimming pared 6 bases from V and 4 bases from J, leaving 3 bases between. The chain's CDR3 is CASRGETQYF. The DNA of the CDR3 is TGTGCCAGCAGGGGAGAGACCCAGTACTTC.

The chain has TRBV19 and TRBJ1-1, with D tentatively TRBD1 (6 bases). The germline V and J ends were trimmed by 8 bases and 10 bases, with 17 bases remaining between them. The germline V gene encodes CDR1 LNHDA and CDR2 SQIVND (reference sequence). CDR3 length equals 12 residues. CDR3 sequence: CASGQRGELAFF. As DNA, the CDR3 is TGTGCCAGTGGACAGCGGGGCGAACTAGCTTTCTTT.

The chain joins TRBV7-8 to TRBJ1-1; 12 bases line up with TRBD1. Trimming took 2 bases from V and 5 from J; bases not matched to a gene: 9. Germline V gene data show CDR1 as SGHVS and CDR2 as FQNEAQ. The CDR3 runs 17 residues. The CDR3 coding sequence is TGTGCCAGCAGCTTAAGGGCGGGACAGGGGGCAAAGACTGAAGCTTTCTTT. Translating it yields CASSLRAGQGAKTEAFF.

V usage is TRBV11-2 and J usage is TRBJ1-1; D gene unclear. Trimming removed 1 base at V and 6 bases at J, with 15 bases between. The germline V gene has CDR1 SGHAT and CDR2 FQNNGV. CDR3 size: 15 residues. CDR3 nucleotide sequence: TGTGCCAGCAGCTTAGTGGCCTCTCTTGGCGCTGAAGCTTTCTTT. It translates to CASSLVASLGAEAFF.

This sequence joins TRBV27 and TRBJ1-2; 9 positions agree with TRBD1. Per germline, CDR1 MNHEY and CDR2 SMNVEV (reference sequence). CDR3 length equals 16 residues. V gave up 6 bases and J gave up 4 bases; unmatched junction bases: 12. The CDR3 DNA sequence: TGTGCCAGCAGCGTACTACCCCGGGACAGGGTCTATGGCTACACCTTC. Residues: CASSVLPRDRVYGYTF.

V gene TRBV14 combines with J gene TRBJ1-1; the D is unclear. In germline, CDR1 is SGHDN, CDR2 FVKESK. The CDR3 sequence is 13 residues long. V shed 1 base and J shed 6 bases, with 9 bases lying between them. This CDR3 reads CASSQGSSPEAFF. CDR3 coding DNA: TGTGCCAGCAGCCAAGGAAGTTCACCTGAAGCTTTCTTT.

The CDR3 nucleotides are TGCGCCAGCAGCCCCGTGGGACAGGGGGCCATCAGGGAGCAGTTCTTC. Amino acids: CASSPVGQGAIREQFF. This sequence joins TRBV5-1 and TRBJ2-1, with 12 bases identical to TRBD1. This CDR3 contains 16 residues. The ends lost 4 bases at V and 10 bases at J; junction bases unmatched: 12. Germline V lookup: CDR1 SGHRS, CDR2 YFSETQ.

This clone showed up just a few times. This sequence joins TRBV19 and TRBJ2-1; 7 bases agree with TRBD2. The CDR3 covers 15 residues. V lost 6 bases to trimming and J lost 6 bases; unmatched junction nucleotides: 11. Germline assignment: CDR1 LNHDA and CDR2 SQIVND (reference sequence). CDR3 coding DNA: TGTGCCAGTAGCTATCGGCTAGCGGTTATCAATGAGCAGTTCTTC. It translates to CASSYRLAVINEQFF.

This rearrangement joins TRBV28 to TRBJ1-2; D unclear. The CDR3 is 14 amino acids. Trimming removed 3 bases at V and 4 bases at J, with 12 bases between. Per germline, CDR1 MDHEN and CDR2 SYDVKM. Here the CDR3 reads CASSLPYTGYGYTF. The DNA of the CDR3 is TGTGCCAGCAGTTTGCCTTATACGGGCTATGGCTACACCTTC.

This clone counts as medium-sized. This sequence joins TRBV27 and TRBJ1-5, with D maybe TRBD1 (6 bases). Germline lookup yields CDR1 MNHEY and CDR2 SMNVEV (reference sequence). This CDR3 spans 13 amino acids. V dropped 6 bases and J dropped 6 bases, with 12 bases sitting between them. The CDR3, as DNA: TGTGCCAGCAGCTGGGGGGGCTCTCAGCCCCAGCATTTT. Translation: CASSWGGSQPQHF.

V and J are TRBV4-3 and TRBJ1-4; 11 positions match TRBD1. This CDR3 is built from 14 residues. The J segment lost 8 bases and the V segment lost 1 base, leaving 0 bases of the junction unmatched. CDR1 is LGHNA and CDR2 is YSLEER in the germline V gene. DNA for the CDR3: TGCGCCAGCAGCCAAGGGACAGGGGGCGAAAAACTGTTTTTT. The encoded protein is CASSQGTGGEKLFF.

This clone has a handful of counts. The CDR3: CASSLRVFNEQFF. The CDR3 DNA reads as TGTGCCAGCAGTTTAAGGGTTTTCAATGAGCAGTTCTTC. The chain joins TRBV27 to TRBJ2-1; D is undetermined. CDR3 length: 13 residues. Trimming stripped 2 bases from V and 6 bases from J, with 8 bases between. Germline V gene data show CDR1 as MNHEY and CDR2 as SMNVEV (reference sequence).

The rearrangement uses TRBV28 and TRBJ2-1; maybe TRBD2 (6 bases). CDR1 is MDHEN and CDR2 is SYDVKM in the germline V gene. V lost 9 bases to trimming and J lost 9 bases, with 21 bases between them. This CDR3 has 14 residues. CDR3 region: CASSKRRGGVEQFF. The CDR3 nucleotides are TGTGCCAGTAGCAAGCGGCGGGGCGGTGTTGAGCAGTTCTTC.

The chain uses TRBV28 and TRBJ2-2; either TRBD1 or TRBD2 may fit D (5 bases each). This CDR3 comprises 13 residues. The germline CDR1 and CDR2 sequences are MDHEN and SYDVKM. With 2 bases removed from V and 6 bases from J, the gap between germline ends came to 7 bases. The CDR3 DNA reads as TGTGCCAGCAGTTTACTGGGGGCCGGGGAGCTGTTTTTT. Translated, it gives CASSLLGAGELFF. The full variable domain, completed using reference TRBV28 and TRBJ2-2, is DVKVTQSSRYLVKRTGEKVFLECVQDMDHENMFWYRQDPGLGLRLIYFSYDVKMKEKGDIPEGYSVSREKKERFSLILESASTNQTSMYLCASSLLGAGELFFGEGSRLTVL.